What follows is one TCR beta chain and its context. The target of this receptor is not known. No much larger clone exists at a distance of one base, and base qualities are not known. Profiling of TCR beta VDJ combinations and CDR3 sequences used genomic DNA as the template. TCR repertoire sequencing was run on an Illumina HiSeq 2000. The authors' analysis ran thus. TRBV/TRBJ rearrangement plots, CDR3 size and DJ length profiles, and Simpson's diversity index were used to evaluate the repertoires. The most abundant DNA sequence in the deep sequencing data was defined as the immunodominant clone. CDR3 amino acid sequences were checked for sharing between subjects and were compared against published repertoires and the VDJdb database. The raw public data were reprocessed by TCRdb itself: fastp quality trimming at Q25, MiXCR clonotype calling, in-frame beta chains only. Every distinct CDR3 protein forms one entry, paired with its most common genes and DNA. V and J calls and clone size were set by TCRdb, not the authors. The sample table shows approximately 180,000 distinct CDR3 sequences, and about half are seen once. The top ten hold around 2% of the sample.

The data belong to a study of CD8+CD57+ T cells in acquired aplastic anemia listed by TCRdb under 2018. With regard to the full study: A mean of about 3 ug of DNA, ranging from roughly 0.19 to 27.4 ug, was extracted from sorted CD4+ and CD8+ cells. CD8+CD57+ expansion was defined as frequency above the mean frequency observed in healthy subjects.

What the authors observed across the whole study: CD8+ Simpson's diversity did not differ significantly between patients and healthy controls (P=0.060). Over 25 CD8+ CDR3 sequences were found in both patients and controls but appeared to be highly expressed in patients and within the immunodominant clones of the patients.

Including cysteine and phenylalanine, the CDR3 has 14 amino acids. The sequence is cut down to CDR3 DNA, 42 bases in frame from base 1. Via the germline V gene (reference sequence), CDR1 is LNHDA and CDR2 SQIVND. The V end loses 4 bases and the J end loses 0 bases, and a stretch of 10 bases separates them. The patients picked for sequencing were ones in whom flow cytometry had shown an expansion of CD8+CD57+ cells. All patients had severe acquired aplastic anemia diagnosed by International Study of Aplastic Anemia and Agranulocytosis and Camitta criteria. Patients had received no therapy at the time of blood sampling. In the study, sorted CD4+ and CD8+ blood T cells from patients with severe aplastic anemia and from healthy subjects underwent deep sequencing of TCR repertoires. Patients were enrolled under clinicaltrials.gov protocols 00001620, 01623167, 00001397, 00071045, 00081523 and 00961064 in the USA. Ficoll-Paque density gradient centrifugation was used to isolate peripheral blood mononuclear cells. Before DNA was extracted, CD4+ and CD8+ T cells were sorted using either FACS or magnetic beads.

The sequencing sample was made of sorted CD4+, CD8+, or CD8+CD57+ T cells (not recorded which) from PBMCs. The origin of this receptor is a human donor with aplastic anemia. The rearrangement joined TRBV19 to TRBJ2-7; TRBD1 is a possible D gene, resting on 6 matching bases. The CDR3 region has the sequence CASSTLDSSYEQYF. The bases read TGTGCCAGTAGTACCTTGGACAGCTCCTACGAGCAGTACTTC.